A selection of T cell receptor beta chains follows, all from one sample in a study of CD8 T cells in ankylosing spondylitis. TCRdb passed the 5' RACE reads through MiXCR, listing each CDR3 protein once. The sample shows over 700,000 distinct CDR3 sequences, roughly 20% of them seen only once. The sequencing input was blood, either unsorted or a sorted T cell fraction (not recorded which). The receptors derive from a male donor with ankylosing spondylitis. CDR3s include the opening cysteine and the closing phenylalanine or tryptophan. Each record gives: V gene, J gene, CDR3 length, clone size, D gene, CDR3 DNA, CDR3 protein. D genes are given only for firm matches. Size is stated for part of the rows, as once, few or many counts, or as a class when the clone is expanded.

TRBV28,TRBJ2-7,13,NA,NA,TGTGCCAGCAGTCCTGGGCCCCATCAGGAGCAGTACTTC,CASSPGPHQEQYF
TRBV7-2,TRBJ2-1,14,few,NA,TGTGCCAGCAGCTTTCGGGACCAGTACAATGAGCAGTTCTTC,CASSFRDQYNEQFF
TRBV3-1,TRBJ2-7,12,few,NA,TGTGCCAGCACGGGATACAACTACGAGCAGTACTTC,CASTGYNYEQYF
TRBV6-5,TRBJ2-7,15,NA,NA,TGTGCCAGCAGTTACTCAGGGTGGGGGTCCTACGAGCAGTACTTC,CASSYSGWGSYEQYF
TRBV12-3/TRBV12-4,TRBJ2-7,15,few,TRBD1,TGTGCCAGCAGCAACCCAGGGGGCCAGACCTACGAGCAGTACTTC,CASSNPGGQTYEQYF
TRBV29-1,TRBJ2-1,13,NA,NA,TGCAGCGTTGATGATATGGGGTACAATGAGCAGTTCTTC,CSVDDMGYNEQFF
TRBV29-1,TRBJ2-1,11,few,NA,TGCAGCGTTAACAGGGAAGGTGAGCAGTTCTTC,CSVNREGEQFF
TRBV6-5,TRBJ2-7,15,few,TRBD1,TGTGCCAGCAGTTTGCGGGACAGGGGGGTTTACGAGCAGTACTTC,CASSLRDRGVYEQYF
TRBV9,TRBJ2-1,15,few,TRBD2,TGTGCCAGCAGTACACTAGCGTTATCCTACAATGAGCAGTTCTTC,CASSTLALSYNEQFF
TRBV7-2,TRBJ2-2,16,NA,NA,TGTGCCAGCAGTTTAACCTGGGGGCAAGGCACCGGGGAGCTGTTTTTT,CASSLTWGQGTGELFF
TRBV20-1,TRBJ1-5,14,NA,TRBD1,TGCAGTGCTATAACAGGGGAAGGGGATCAGCCCCAGCATTTT,CSAITGEGDQPQHF
TRBV20-1,TRBJ2-5,11,many,NA,TGCAGTGCTAGAGATCCCGAGACCCAGTACTTC,CSARDPETQYF
TRBV20-1,TRBJ2-1,16,NA,TRBD2,TGCAGTGCTATGGAGGGACTAGCGGAAAACTACAATGAGCAGTTCTTC,CSAMEGLAENYNEQFF
TRBV12-3/TRBV12-4,TRBJ2-7,14,NA,NA,TGTGCCAGCAGTCCGGCCAGGGGATACTACGAGCAGTACTTC,CASSPARGYYEQYF
TRBV11-3,TRBJ2-1,14,few,NA,TGTGCCAGCAGCTTAGTGGGTCTGGGAAATGAGCAGTTCTTC,CASSLVGLGNEQFF
TRBV12-3/TRBV12-4,TRBJ2-3,17,few,TRBD2,TGTGCCAGCAGTTTAGAGCGGGGACCCCCCGGCACAGATACGCAGTATTTT,CASSLERGPPGTDTQYF
TRBV7-9,TRBJ1-2,13,few,TRBD1,TGTGCCAGCAGCCGTCCCGGGACAGGGGGCTACACCTTC,CASSRPGTGGYTF
TRBV12-3/TRBV12-4,TRBJ2-3,14,NA,NA,TGTGCCAGCAGTTTATGGGAGGGGGCAGATACGCAGTATTTT,CASSLWEGADTQYF
TRBV12-3/TRBV12-4,TRBJ1-1,15,NA,NA,TGTGCCAGCAGTCCCCTGGGGCACGTGAACACTGAAGCTTTCTTT,CASSPLGHVNTEAFF
TRBV12-3/TRBV12-4,TRBJ2-7,14,NA,NA,TGTGCCAGCAGTGACGGGACGGATCTCTACGAGCAGTACTTC,CASSDGTDLYEQYF
TRBV7-3,TRBJ2-2,16,few,NA,TGTGCCAGCAGCTTAACGGGAGGAGACCTTACCGGGGAGCTGTTTTTT,CASSLTGGDLTGELFF
TRBV7-2,TRBJ2-3,16,NA,TRBD2,TGTGCCAGCAGCTTAGTCGGCGGGAGTTTGACAGATACGCAGTATTTT,CASSLVGGSLTDTQYF
TRBV7-9,TRBJ1-2,13,NA,NA,TGTGCCAGCAGCGTGTCAAGTTACTATGGCTACACCTTC,CASSVSSYYGYTF
TRBV4-3,TRBJ2-5,14,NA,NA,TGCGCCAGCAGCCAAGGAGGGCTAGGGGAGACCCAGTACTTC,CASSQGGLGETQYF
TRBV20-1,TRBJ1-1,14,few,TRBD1,TGCAGTGCTAGGGACAGGGGGTCGGGCACTGAAGCTTTCTTT,CSARDRGSGTEAFF
TRBV6-1,TRBJ2-1,15,NA,TRBD1,TGTGCCAGCAGTGAGGGGGACAGGTATTATCATGAGCAGTTCTTC,CASSEGDRYYHEQFF
TRBV7-9,TRBJ2-3,16,NA,NA,TGTGCCAGCAGCGGACGTGGGGGGCCTAGCACAGATACGCAGTATTTT,CASSGRGGPSTDTQYF
TRBV12-3/TRBV12-4,TRBJ2-3,15,NA,TRBD2,TGTGCCAGCAGACCCGGGACTAGCGGCACAGATACGCAGTATTTT,CASRPGTSGTDTQYF
TRBV7-9,TRBJ2-1,15,few,TRBD2,TGTGCCAGCAGCTACCCAGCGGGGTCCTACAATGAGCAGTTCTTC,CASSYPAGSYNEQFF
TRBV12-3/TRBV12-4,TRBJ2-3,17,NA,TRBD1,TGTGCCAGCACGCCTGACACGCCGGGACAGGGCACAGATACGCAGTATTTT,CASTPDTPGQGTDTQYF
TRBV5-1,TRBJ2-1,16,few,NA,TGCGCCAGCAGCCCGAGTCTCAACAGGGATTACAATGAGCAGTTCTTC,CASSPSLNRDYNEQFF
TRBV20-1,TRBJ1-2,13,NA,TRBD1,TGCAGTGCTACCTGGACAGGGGGCTATGGCTACACCTTC,CSATWTGGYGYTF
TRBV12-3/TRBV12-4,TRBJ2-7,11,few,NA,TGTGCCAGCAGAATCGGGGGCGAGCAGTACTTC,CASRIGGEQYF
TRBV7-8,TRBJ1-1,13,NA,NA,TGTGCCAGCAGCTTAGATCCGGGATCTGAAGCTTTCTTT,CASSLDPGSEAFF
TRBV9,TRBJ2-5,14,NA,TRBD2,TGTGCCAGCAGCCCGGGGACTAGGGGCGAGACCCAGTACTTC,CASSPGTRGETQYF
TRBV30,TRBJ2-2,19,many,TRBD2,TGTGCCTGGAGTGTGGGGGCGTGGATTAGCGGGAGTAACACCGGGGAGCTGTTTTTT,CAWSVGAWISGSNTGELFF
TRBV9,TRBJ2-1,14,NA,TRBD1,TGTGCCAGCAGCGCGGACAGGGGGCTCGATGAGCAGTTCTTC,CASSADRGLDEQFF
TRBV5-1,TRBJ1-1,13,NA,NA,TGCGCCAGCAGCTTGGTCCTGTTCGGTGAAGCTTTCTTT,CASSLVLFGEAFF
TRBV4-2,TRBJ2-7,14,NA,NA,TGTGCCAGCAGCTCCCGGCGGGGGCTCTACGAGCAGTACTTC,CASSSRRGLYEQYF
TRBV28,TRBJ2-7,18,NA,TRBD2,TGTGCCAGCAGTCTTCCCCCTCTTGGGACTAGGTTTTTCTACGAGCAGTACTTC,CASSLPPLGTRFFYEQYF
TRBV19,TRBJ1-1,15,few,NA,TGTGCCAGTAGTACCACCCCCGACGGGAACACTGAAGCTTTCTTT,CASSTTPDGNTEAFF
TRBV12-3/TRBV12-4,TRBJ2-7,11,NA,NA,TGTGCCAGCAGTTTTTCACTAGAGCAGTACTTC,CASSFSLEQYF
TRBV29-1,TRBJ2-1,13,NA,TRBD1,TGCAGCGTCATGGGACAGTCCTGCAATGAGCAGTTCTTC,CSVMGQSCNEQFF